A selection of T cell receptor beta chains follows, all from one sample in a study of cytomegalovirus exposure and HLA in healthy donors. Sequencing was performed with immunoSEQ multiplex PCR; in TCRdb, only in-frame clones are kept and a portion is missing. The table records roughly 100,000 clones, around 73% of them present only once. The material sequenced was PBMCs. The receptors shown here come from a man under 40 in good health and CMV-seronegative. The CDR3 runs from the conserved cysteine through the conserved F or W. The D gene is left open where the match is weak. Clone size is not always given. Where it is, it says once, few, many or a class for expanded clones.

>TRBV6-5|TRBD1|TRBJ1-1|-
CASSYPGQGKAEAFF
TGTGCCAGCAGTTACCCGGGACAGGGAAAAGCTGAAGCTTTCTTT
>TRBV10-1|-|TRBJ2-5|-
CASSKQVETQYF
TGCGCCAGCAGCAAACAGGTAGAGACCCAGTACTTC
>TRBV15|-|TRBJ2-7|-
CATSLADYEQYF
TGTGCCACCAGCTTAGCGGACTACGAGCAGTACTTC
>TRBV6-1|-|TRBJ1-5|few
CASSLTGRQPQHF
TGTGCCAGCAGTCTAACAGGGCGCCAGCCCCAGCATTTT
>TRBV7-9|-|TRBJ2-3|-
CASSFRGADTQYF
TGTGCCAGCAGCTTCAGGGGTGCAGATACGCAGTATTTT
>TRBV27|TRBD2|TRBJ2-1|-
CASSSTGTSAIRKQFF
TGTGCCAGCAGTTCAACCGGGACTAGCGCCATCCGAAAGCAGTTCTTC
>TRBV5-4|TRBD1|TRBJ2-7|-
CASSSRTGGLYEQYF
TGTGCCAGCAGCTCACGGACAGGGGGCCTCTACGAGCAGTACTTC
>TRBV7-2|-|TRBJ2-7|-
CASSPIDGDYEQYF
TGTGCCAGCAGCCCCATAGACGGGGACTACGAGCAGTACTTC
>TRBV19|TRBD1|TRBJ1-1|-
CASSTRTGGRNTEAFF
TGTGCCAGTAGTACGAGGACAGGGGGAAGGAACACTGAAGCTTTCTTT
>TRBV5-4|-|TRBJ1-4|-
CASSAQGAINEKLFF
TGTGCCAGCAGCGCCCAAGGAGCGATTAATGAAAAACTGTTTTTT
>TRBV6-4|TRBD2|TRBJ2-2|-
CASSGTSGDTGELFF
TGTGCCAGCAGTGGGACTAGCGGGGACACCGGGGAGCTGTTTTTT
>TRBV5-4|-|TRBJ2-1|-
CASSSFYNEQFF
TGTGCCAGCAGCTCTTTCTACAATGAGCAGTTCTTC
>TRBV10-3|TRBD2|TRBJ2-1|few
CATTSGTSSYNEQFF
TGTGCCACGACTAGCGGTACCTCATCCTACAATGAGCAGTTCTTC
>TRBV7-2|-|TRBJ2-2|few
CASRETGEAGELFF
TGTGCCAGCAGGGAAACAGGGGAGGCCGGGGAGCTGTTTTTT
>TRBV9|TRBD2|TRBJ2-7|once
CASSGGLAEFGYEQYF
TGTGCCAGCAGCGGGGGACTAGCGGAGTTTGGATACGAGCAGTACTTC
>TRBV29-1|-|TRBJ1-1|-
CSVVLRVAVNTEAFF
TGCAGCGTTGTCCTTCGGGTAGCGGTGAACACTGAAGCTTTCTTT